This T cell receptor beta chain was recorded in a study of blood T cell repertoires in COVID-19. As for the study in general: Spain, Italy and the United States supplied samples that represented acute and convalescent COVID-19.

Per germline, CDR1 MDHEN and CDR2 SYDVKM. CDR3 length equals 13 residues. V lost 6 bases and J lost 6, with 15 bases in between. Original analysis: Amplification with reference gene primers provided the estimates of nucleated cell counts. Produced via immunoSEQ multiplex PCR; TCRdb's table is partial and in-frame only. V, J and clone size derive from that table, while D and trimming were established from the DNA sequence. The sample includes some 130,000 clones, 70% to 85% of them seen just once. The V call is TRBV28, the J call TRBJ2-7, with a tentative D call TRBD1 (6 bases). The TCR originated in a man aged 55 to 70 who had recovered from COVID-19. Material: peripheral blood. Written as DNA, the CDR3 is TGTGCCAGCAGATGGACAGCTAACGGCGAGCAGTACTTC. Protein product: CASRWTANGEQYF.